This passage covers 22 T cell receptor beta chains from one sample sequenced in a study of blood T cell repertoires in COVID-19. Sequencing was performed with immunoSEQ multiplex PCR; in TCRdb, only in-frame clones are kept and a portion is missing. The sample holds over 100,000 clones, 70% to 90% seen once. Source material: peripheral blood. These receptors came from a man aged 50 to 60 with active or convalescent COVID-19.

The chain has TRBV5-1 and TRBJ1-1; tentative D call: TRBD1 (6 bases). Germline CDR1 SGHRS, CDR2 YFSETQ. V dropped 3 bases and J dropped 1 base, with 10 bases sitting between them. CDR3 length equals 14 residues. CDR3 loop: CASSSRQANTEAFF. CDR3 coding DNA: TGCGCCAGCAGCTCTCGACAGGCGAACACTGAAGCTTTCTTT.

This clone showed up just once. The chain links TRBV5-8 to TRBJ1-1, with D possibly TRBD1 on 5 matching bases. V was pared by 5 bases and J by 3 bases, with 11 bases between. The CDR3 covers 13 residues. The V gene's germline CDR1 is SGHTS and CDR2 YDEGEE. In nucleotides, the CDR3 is TGTGCCAGCAGTAGTTGGGGCTACACTGAAGCTTTCTTT. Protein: CASSSWGYTEAFF.

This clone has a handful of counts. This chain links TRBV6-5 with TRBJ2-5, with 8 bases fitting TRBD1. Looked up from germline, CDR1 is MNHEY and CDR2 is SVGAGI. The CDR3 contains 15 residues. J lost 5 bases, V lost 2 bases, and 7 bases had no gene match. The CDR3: CASSYKQGAAETQYF. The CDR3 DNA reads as TGTGCCAGCAGTTACAAGCAGGGGGCTGCGGAGACCCAGTACTTC.

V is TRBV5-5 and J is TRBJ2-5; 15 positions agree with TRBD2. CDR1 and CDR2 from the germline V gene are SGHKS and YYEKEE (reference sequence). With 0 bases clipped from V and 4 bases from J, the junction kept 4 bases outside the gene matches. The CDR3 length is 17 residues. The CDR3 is CASSLGTSGGAAETQYF. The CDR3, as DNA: TGTGCCAGCAGCTTGGGGACTAGCGGGGGGGCGGCAGAGACCCAGTACTTC.

The CDR3 DNA reads TGTGCCAGCAGTTTAGGCCGAGCAGGGGGGAACTATGGCTACACCTTC. Protein: CASSLGRAGGNYGYTF. The chain has TRBV28 and TRBJ1-2; 7 nucleotides agree with TRBD1. The V gene end was trimmed by 2 bases and the J gene end by 2 bases; junction bases not matched to a gene: 8. Germline V gives CDR1 MDHEN, CDR2 SYDVKM. This CDR3 region has 16 residues.

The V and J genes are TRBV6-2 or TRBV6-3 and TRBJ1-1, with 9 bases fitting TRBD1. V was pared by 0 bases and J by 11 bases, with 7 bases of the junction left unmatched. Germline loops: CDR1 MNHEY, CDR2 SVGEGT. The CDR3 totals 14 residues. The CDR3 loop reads CASSYSQDRGKAFF. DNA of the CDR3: TGTGCCAGCAGTTACTCCCAAGACAGGGGGAAGGCTTTCTTT.

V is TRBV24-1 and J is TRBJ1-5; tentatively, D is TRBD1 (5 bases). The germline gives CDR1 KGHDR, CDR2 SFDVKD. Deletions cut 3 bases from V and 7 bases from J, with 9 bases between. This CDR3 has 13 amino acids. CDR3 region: CATSDGEGQPQHF. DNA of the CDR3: TGTGCCACCAGTGATGGGGAGGGGCAGCCCCAGCATTTT.

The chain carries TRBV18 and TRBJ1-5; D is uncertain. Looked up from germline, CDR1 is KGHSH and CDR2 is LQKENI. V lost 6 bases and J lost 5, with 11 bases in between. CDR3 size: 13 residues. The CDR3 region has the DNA TGTGCCAGCTCTTTGGGAGTCGATCAGCCCCAGCATTTT. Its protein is CASSLGVDQPQHF.

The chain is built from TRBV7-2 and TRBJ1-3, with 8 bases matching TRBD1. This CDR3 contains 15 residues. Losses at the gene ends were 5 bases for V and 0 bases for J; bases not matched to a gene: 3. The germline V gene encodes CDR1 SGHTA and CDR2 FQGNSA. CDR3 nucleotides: TGTGCCAGCAGCCTGACAGGGGACTCTGGAAACACCATATATTTT. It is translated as CASSLTGDSGNTIYF.

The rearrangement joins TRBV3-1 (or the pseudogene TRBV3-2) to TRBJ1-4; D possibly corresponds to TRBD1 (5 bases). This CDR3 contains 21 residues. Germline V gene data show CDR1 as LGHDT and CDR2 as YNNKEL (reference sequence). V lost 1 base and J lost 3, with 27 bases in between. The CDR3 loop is CASSQVQSLGSRGRSNEKLFF. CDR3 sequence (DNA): TGTGCCAGCAGCCAAGTCCAGTCCTTGGGGAGTCGGGGGAGGTCTAATGAAAAACTGTTTTTT.

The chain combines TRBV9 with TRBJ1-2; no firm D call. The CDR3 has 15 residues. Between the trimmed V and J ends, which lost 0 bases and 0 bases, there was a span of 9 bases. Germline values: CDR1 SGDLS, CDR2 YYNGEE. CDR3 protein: CASSVAAAANYGYTF. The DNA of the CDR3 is TGTGCCAGCAGCGTAGCGGCGGCAGCTAACTATGGCTACACCTTC. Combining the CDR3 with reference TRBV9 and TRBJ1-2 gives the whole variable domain DSGVTQTPKHLITATGQRVTLRCSPRSGDLSVYWYQQSLDQGLQFLIQYYNGEERAKGNILERFSAQQFPDLHSELNLSSLELGDSALYFCASSVAAAANYGYTFGSGTRLTVV.

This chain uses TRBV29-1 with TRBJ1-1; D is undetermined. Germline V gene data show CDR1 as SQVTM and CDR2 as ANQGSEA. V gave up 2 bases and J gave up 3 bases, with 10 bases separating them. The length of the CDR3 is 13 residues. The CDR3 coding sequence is TGCAGCGTTGAACGAAACGGGGACACTGAAGCTTTCTTT. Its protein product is CSVERNGDTEAFF.

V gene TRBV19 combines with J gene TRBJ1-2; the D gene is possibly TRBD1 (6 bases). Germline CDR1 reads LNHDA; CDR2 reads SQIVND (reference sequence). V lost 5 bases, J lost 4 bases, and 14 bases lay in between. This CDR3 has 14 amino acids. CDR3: CASSPTTGTYGYTF. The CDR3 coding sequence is TGTGCCAGTAGTCCGACTACAGGGACCTATGGCTACACCTTC.

The CDR3 here is CASSPHRQAYNEQFF. CDR3 nucleotide sequence: TGTGCCAGCAGTCCCCACAGACAAGCCTACAATGAGCAGTTCTTC. The chain links TRBV25-1 to TRBJ2-1; D gene ambiguous. V lost 5 bases, J lost 2 bases, and 13 bases lay in between. The germline V gene has CDR1 MGHDK and CDR2 SYGVNS. The CDR3 has 15 residues.

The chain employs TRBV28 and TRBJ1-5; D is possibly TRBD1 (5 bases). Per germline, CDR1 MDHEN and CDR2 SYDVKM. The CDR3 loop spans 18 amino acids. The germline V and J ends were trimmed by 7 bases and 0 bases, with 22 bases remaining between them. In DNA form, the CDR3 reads TGTGCCAGCACTCCCCTCGGTTCAGGGCTCCCTAGCAATCAGCCCCAGCATTTT. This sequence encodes CASTPLGSGLPSNQPQHF.

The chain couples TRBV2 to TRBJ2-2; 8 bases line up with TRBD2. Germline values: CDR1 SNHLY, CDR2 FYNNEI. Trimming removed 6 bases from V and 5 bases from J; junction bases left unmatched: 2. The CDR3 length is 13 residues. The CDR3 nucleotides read TGTGCCAGCAGGGAGCGGGGGACCGGGGAGCTGTTTTTT. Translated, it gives CASRERGTGELFF.

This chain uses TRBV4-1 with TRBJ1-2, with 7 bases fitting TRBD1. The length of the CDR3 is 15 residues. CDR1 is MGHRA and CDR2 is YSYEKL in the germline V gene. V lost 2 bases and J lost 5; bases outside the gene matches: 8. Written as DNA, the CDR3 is TGCGCCAGCAGCCAAATACAGGGGAGTTCTTATGGCTACACCTTC. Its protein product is CASSQIQGSSYGYTF.

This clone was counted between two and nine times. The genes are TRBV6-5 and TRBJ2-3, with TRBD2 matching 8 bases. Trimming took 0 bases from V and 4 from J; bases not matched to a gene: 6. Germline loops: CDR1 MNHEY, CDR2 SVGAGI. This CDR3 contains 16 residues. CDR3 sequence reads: CASSYSSGGGSDTQYF. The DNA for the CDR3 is TGTGCCAGCAGTTACTCGTCGGGGGGGGGATCAGATACGCAGTATTTT.

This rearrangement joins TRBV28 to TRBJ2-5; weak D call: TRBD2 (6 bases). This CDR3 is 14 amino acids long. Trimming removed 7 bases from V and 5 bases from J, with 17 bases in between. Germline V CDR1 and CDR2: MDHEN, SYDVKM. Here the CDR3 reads CASNPGGAGETQYF. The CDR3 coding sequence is TGTGCCAGCAACCCCGGCGGGGCAGGGGAGACCCAGTACTTC. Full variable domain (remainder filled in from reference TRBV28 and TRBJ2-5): DVKVTQSSRYLVKRTGEKVFLECVQDMDHENMFWYRQDPGLGLRLIYFSYDVKMKEKGDIPEGYSVSREKKERFSLILESASTNQTSMYLCASNPGGAGETQYFGPGTRLLVL.

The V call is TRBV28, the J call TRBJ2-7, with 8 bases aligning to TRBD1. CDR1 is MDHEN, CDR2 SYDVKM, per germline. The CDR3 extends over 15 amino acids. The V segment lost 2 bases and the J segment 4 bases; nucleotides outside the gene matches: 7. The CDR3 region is CASSLDGQGEYEQYF. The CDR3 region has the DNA TGTGCCAGCAGTTTAGATGGACAGGGAGAGTACGAGCAGTACTTC. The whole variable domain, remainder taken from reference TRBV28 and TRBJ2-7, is DVKVTQSSRYLVKRTGEKVFLECVQDMDHENMFWYRQDPGLGLRLIYFSYDVKMKEKGDIPEGYSVSREKKERFSLILESASTNQTSMYLCASSLDGQGEYEQYFGPGTRLTVT.

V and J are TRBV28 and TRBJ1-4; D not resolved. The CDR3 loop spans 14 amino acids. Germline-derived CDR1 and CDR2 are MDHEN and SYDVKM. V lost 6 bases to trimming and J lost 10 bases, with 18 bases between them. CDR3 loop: CASSPAGGGRKLFF. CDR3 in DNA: TGTGCCAGCAGCCCGGCGGGAGGAGGCAGAAAACTGTTTTTT.

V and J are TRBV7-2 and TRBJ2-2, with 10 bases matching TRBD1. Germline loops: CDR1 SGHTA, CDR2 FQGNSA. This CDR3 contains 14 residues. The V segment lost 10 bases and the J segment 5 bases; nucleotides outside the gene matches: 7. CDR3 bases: TGTGCCAAAAGACAGGGGGCAGAAACCGGGGAGCTGTTTTTT. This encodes CAKRQGAETGELFF.